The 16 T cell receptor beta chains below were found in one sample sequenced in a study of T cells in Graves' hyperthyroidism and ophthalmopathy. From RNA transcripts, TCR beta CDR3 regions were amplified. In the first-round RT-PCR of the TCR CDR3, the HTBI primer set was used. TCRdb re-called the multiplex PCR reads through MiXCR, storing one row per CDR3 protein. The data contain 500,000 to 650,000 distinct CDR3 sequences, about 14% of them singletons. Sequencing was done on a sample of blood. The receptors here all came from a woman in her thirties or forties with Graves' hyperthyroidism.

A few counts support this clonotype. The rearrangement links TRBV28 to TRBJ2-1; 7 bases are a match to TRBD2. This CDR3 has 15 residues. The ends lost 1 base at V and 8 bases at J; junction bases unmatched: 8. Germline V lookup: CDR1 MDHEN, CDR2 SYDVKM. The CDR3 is CASSLSGGGSDEQFF. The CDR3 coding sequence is TGTGCCAGCAGTTTATCTGGCGGGGGTTCCGATGAGCAGTTCTTC.

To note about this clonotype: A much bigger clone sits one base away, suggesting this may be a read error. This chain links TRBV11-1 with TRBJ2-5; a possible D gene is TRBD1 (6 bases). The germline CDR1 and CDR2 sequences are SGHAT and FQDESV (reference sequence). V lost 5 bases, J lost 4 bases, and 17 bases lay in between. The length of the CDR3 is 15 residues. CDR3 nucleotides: TGTGCCAGCAGCCTCACAGGGTTCGTAGGAGAGACCCAGTACTTC. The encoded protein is CASSLTGFVGETQYF.

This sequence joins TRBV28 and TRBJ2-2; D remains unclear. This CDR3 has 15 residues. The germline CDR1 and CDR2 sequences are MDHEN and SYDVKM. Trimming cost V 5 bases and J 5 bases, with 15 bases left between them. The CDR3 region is CASSAGGRKTGELFF. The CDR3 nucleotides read TGTGCCAGCAGTGCCGGCGGCAGGAAAACCGGGGAGCTGTTTTTT.

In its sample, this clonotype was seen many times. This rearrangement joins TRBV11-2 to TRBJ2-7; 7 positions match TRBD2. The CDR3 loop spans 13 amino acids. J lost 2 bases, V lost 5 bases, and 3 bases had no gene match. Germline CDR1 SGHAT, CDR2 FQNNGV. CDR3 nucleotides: TGTGCCAGCAGCCGGGAGGCCCCCTACGAGCAGTACTTC. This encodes CASSREAPYEQYF.

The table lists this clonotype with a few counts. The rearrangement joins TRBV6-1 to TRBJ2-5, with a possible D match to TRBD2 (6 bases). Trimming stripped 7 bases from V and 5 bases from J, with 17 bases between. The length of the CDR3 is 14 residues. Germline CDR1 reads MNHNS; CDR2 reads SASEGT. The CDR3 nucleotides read TGTGCCAGCAACGGCGGGGTTAGCGACGAGACCCAGTACTTC. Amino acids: CASNGGVSDETQYF.

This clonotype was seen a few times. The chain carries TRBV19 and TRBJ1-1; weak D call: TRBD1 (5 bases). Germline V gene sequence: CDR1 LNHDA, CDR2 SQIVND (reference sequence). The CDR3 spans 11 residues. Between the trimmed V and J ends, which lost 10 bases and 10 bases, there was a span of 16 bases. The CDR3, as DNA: TGTGCCACCGTCGGCAGGGTGGCAGCTTTCTTT. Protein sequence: CATVGRVAAFF.

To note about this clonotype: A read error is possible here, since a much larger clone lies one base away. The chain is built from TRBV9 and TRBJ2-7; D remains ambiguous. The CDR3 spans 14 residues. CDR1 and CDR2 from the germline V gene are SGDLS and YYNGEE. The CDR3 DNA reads TGCGCCAGCAGCTTGAGTCCCGAGCCGTACGAGCAGTACTTC. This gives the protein CASSLSPEPYEQYF.

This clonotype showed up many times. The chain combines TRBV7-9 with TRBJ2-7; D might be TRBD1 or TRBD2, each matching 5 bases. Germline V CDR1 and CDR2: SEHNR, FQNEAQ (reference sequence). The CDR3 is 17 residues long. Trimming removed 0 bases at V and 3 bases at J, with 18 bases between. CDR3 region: CASSLAGWGSDIYEQYF. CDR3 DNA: TGTGCCAGCAGCTTAGCGGGGTGGGGGAGCGACATCTACGAGCAGTACTTC.

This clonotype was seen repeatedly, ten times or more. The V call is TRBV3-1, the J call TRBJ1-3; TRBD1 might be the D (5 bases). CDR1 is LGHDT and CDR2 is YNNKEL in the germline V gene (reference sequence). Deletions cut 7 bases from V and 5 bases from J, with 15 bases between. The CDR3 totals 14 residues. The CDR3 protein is CASTGQGARNTIYF. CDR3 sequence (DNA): TGTGCCAGCACCGGGCAGGGAGCGAGAAACACCATATATTTT.

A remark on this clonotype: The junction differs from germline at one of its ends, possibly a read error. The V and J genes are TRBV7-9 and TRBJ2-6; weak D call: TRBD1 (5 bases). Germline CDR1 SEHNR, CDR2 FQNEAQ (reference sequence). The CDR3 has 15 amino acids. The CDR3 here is CASSLREAGANALTF. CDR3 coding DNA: TGTGCCAGCAGCTTAAGAGAAGCTGGGGCCAACGCCCTGACTTTC.

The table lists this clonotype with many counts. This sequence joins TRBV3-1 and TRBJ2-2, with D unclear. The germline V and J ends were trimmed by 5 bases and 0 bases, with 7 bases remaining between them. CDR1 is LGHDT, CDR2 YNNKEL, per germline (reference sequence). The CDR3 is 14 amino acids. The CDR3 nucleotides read TGTGCCAGCAGCGTTGACCCGAACACCGGGGAGCTGTTTTTT. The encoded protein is CASSVDPNTGELFF.

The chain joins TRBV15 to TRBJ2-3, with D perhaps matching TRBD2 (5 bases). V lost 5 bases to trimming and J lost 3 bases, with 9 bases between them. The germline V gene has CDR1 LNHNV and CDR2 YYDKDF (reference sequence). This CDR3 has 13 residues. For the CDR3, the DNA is TGTGCCACCAGCGAAGGGAGAACAGATACGCAGTATTTT. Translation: CATSEGRTDTQYF.

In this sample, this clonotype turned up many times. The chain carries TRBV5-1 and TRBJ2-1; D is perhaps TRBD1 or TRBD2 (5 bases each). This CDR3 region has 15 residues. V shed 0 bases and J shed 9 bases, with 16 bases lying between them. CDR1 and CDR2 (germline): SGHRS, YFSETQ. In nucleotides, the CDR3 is TGCGCCAGCAGCTTGGAGTCAGCGGTAGGGGCTGAGCAGTTCTTC. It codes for CASSLESAVGAEQFF. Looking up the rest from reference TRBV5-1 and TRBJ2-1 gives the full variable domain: KAGVTQTPRYLIKTRGQQVTLSCSPISGHRSVSWYQQTPGQGLQFLFEYFSETQRNKGNFPGRFSGRQFSNSRSEMNVSTLELGDSALYLCASSLESAVGAEQFFGPGTRLTVL.

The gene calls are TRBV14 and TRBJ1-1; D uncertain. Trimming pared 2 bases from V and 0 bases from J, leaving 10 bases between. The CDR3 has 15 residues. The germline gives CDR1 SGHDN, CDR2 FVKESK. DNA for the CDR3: TGTGCCAGCAGCCAATTCGACACCCTGAACACTGAAGCTTTCTTT. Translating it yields CASSQFDTLNTEAFF.

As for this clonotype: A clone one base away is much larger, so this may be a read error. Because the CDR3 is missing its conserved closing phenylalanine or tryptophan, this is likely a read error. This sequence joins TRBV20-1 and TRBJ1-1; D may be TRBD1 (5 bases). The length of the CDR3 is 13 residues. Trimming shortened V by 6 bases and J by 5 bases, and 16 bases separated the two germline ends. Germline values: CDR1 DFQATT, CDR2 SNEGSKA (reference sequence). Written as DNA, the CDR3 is TGCAGTGCGCTGCAGGGAGGGCTAACTGAAGCTTTCTCT. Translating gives CSALQGGLTEAFS.

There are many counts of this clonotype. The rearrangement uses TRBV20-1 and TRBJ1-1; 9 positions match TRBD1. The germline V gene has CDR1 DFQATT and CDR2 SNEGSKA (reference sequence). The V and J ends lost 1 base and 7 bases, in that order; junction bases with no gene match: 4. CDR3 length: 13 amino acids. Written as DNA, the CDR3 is TGCAGTGCTAGAGTACCGGGACAGGGTGAAGCTTTCTTT. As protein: CSARVPGQGEAFF.